This T cell receptor (beta chain) was found in a study of blood T cells in healthy people across ages. Together with a sample-barcoded 5' primer, a J-beta primer mix was included in a second PCR lasting about 7 to 12 cycles. TCRdb re-called the 5' RACE reads through MiXCR, storing one row per CDR3 protein. The sample shows about 1.8 million distinct CDR3 sequences, just under 50% of them seen only once. This clonotype has just a few counts. This receptor was identified in a woman in her forties in good health. Input material: blood.

The DNA for the CDR3 is TGTGCCAGCAGATCCGGGACCCACCGTGGAGAGACCCAGTACTTC. Translation: CASRSGTHRGETQYF. The chain is built from TRBV2 and TRBJ2-5; D may be TRBD1 or TRBD2 (5 bases each). The CDR3 contains 15 residues. Trimming stripped 6 bases from V and 4 bases from J, with 18 bases between. Germline V lookup: CDR1 SNHLY, CDR2 FYNNEI.